The entry below describes one T cell receptor beta chain. Its antigen is undetermined. Researchers used 5'RACE with constant-segment primers to make TCR alpha and TCR beta cDNA libraries that carry sample barcodes and UMIs. TCRdb reprocessed the 5' RACE reads via MiXCR and lists one record per CDR3 protein. The table includes approximately 400,000 distinct CDR3 sequences, about a sixth detected once. The record originates from a study of T-cell memory formation after mild COVID-19. Study information: The two donors had largely donor-specific TCR clusters.

Study-wide findings and caveats: Later expanders leaned CD4+, whereas clones that contracted between day 15 and 85 were balanced CD4/CD8. The study found contracting CD4+ clones mainly in CM and EM and contracting CD8+ clones in EMRA.

The germline V gene has CDR1 SEHNR and CDR2 FQNEAQ (reference sequence). CDR3 length: 14 amino acids. V lost 2 bases and J 5 bases, leaving 9 bases between the germline ends. The rearrangement joins TRBV7-9 to TRBJ1-4; D not certain. Input material: PBMCs or a T cell subset sorted from them (not recorded which). The TCR was taken from a man younger than 30 who had mild COVID-19 (a few samples of this study predate the infection). Cell type and time point are not known. The CDR3 loop is CASSLMTGNEKLFF. For the CDR3, the DNA is TGTGCCAGCAGCTTAATGACGGGGAATGAAAAACTGTTTTTT.